This T cell receptor (beta chain) was sequenced in a study of T cells in Graves' hyperthyroidism and ophthalmopathy. The investigators amplified TCR beta CDR3 regions from RNA transcripts. First-round RT-PCR targeting the TCR CDR3 was performed with the HTBI primer set. Each CDR3 protein is one row after TCRdb ran MiXCR on the multiplex PCR reads. The repertoire includes 700,000 or so distinct CDR3 sequences, about 15% of them detected once, and roughly an eighth sits in the top ten. There are many counts of this clonotype. The origin of this receptor is a woman in her forties or fifties with Graves' ophthalmopathy. Sequencing was done on a sample of blood.

The CDR3 DNA reads as TGTGCCATCAGTGACAGGGTCCCCACCTACGAGCAGTACTTC. Encoded protein: CAISDRVPTYEQYF. This chain links TRBV10-3 with TRBJ2-7; tentative D call: TRBD1 (5 bases). Per germline, CDR1 ENHRY and CDR2 SYGVKD. Trimming left V 3 bases short and J 2 bases short, with 11 bases between. This CDR3 contains 14 residues.